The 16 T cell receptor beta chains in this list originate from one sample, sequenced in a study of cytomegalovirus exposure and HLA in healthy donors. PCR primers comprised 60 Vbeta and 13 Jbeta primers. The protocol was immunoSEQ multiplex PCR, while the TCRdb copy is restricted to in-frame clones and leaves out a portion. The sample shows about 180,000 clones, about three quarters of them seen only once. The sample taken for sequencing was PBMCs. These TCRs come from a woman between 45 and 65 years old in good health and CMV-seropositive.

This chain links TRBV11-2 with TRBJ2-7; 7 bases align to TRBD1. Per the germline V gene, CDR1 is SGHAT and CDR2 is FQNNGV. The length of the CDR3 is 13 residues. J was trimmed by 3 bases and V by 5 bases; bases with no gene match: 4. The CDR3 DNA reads TGTGCCAGCAGCGTTAGGACAGGCTACGAGCAGTACTTC. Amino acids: CASSVRTGYEQYF. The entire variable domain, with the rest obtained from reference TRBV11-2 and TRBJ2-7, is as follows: EAGVAQSPRYKIIEKRQSVAFWCNPISGHATLYWYQQILGQGPKLLIQFQNNGVVDDSQLPKDRFSAERLKGVDSTLKIQPAKLEDSAVYLCASSVRTGYEQYFGPGTRLTVT.

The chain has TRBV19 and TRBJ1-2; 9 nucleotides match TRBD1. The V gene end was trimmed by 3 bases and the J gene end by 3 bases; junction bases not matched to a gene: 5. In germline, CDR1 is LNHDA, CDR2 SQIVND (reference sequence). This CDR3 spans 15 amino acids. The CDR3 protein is CASSIPDRGDYGYTF. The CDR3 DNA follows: TGTGCCAGTAGTATCCCGGACAGGGGTGACTATGGCTACACCTTC.

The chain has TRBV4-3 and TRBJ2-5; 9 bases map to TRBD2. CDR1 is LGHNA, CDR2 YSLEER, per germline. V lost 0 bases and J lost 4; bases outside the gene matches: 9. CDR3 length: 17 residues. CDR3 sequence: CASSQDKGGGAGETQYF. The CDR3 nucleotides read TGCGCCAGCAGCCAAGATAAAGGCGGGGGGGCGGGAGAGACCCAGTACTTC.

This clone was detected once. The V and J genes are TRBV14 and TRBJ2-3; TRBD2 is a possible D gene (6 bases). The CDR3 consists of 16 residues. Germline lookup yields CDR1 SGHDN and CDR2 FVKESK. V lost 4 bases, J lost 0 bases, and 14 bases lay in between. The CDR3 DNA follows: TGTGCCAGCAGCCCTCTAGCGTCCTCTAGCACAGATACGCAGTATTTT. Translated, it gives CASSPLASSSTDTQYF.

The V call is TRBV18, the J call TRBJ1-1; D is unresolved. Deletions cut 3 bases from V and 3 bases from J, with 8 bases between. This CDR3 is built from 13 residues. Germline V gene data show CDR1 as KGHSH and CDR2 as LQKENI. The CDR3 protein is CASSPDKYTEAFF. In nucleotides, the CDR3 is TGTGCCAGCTCACCTGACAAGTACACTGAAGCTTTCTTT.

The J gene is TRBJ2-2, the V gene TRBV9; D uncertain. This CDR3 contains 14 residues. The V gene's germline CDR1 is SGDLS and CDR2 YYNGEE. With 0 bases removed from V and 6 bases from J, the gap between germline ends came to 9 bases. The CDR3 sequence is CASSVVEAPGELFF. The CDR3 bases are TGTGCCAGCAGCGTAGTTGAGGCCCCCGGGGAGCTGTTTTTT.

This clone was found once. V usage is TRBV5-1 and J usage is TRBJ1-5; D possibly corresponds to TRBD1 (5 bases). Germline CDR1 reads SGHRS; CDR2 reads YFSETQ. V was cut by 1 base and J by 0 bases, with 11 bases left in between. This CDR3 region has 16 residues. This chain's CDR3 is CASSLSGGNSNQPQHF. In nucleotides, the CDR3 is TGCGCCAGCAGCTTGTCCGGGGGAAATAGCAATCAGCCCCAGCATTTT.

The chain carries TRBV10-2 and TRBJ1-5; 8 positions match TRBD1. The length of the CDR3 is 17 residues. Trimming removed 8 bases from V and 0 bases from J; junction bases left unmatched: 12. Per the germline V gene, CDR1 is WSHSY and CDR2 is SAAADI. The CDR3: CASGRGTGVFSNQPQHF. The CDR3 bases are TGCGCCAGCGGGCGGGGGACAGGAGTTTTTAGCAATCAGCCCCAGCATTTT.

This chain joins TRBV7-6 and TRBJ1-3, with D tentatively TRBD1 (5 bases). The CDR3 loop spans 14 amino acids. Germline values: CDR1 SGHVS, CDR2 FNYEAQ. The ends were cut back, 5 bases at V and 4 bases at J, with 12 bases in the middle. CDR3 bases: TGTGCCAGCAGCCCGATGGGGCAAGGAAACACCATATATTTT. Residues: CASSPMGQGNTIYF.

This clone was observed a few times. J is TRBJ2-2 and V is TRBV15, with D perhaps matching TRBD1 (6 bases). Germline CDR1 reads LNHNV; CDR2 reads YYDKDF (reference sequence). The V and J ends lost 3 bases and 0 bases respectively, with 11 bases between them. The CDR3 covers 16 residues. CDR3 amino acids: CATSSNRAPNTGELFF. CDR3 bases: TGTGCCACCAGCAGCAACAGGGCTCCGAACACCGGGGAGCTGTTTTTT.

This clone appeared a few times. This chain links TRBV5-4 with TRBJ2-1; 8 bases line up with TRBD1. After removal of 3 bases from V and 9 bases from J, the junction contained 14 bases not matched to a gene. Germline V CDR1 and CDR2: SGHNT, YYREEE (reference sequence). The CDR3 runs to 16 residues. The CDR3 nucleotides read TGTGCCAGCAGCTCAAGAGACAGGGGCGCGTTCCGTGAGCAGTTCTTC. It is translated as CASSSRDRGAFREQFF.

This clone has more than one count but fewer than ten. The chain's CDR3 is CASGGNPRDRVSEQYF. The DNA for the CDR3 is TGTGCCAGTGGGGGCAACCCACGGGACAGGGTGTCTGAGCAGTACTTC. This chain joins TRBV21-1 and TRBJ2-7; the table's D call, TRBD1, has no DNA check behind it. TRBV21-1 is noted as a pseudogene. This CDR3 is 16 amino acids long.

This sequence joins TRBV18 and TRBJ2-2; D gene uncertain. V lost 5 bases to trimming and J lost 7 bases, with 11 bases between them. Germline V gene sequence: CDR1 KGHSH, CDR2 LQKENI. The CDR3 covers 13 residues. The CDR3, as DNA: TGTGCCAGCTCAAGGCTAGGAGACGGGGAGCTGTTTTTT. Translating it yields CASSRLGDGELFF.

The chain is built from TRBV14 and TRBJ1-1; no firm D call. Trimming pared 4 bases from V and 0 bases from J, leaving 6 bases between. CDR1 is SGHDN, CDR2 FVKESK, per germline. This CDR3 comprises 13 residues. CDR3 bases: TGTGCCAGCAGCCCTCTTTTGAACACTGAAGCTTTCTTT. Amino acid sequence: CASSPLLNTEAFF.

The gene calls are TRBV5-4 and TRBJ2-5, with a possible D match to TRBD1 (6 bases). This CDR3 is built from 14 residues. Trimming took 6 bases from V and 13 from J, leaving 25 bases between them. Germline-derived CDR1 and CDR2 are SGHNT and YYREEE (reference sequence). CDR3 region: CASTTQGDKRPPYF. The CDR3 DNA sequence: TGTGCCAGCACCACCCAAGGGGACAAGCGGCCGCCGTACTTC.

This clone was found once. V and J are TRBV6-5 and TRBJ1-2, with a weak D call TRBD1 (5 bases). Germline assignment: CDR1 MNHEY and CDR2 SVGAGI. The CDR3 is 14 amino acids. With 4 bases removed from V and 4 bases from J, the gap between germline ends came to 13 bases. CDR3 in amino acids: CASSSQGLGYGYTF. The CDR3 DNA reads TGTGCCAGCAGTTCTCAGGGATTGGGCTATGGCTACACCTTC.